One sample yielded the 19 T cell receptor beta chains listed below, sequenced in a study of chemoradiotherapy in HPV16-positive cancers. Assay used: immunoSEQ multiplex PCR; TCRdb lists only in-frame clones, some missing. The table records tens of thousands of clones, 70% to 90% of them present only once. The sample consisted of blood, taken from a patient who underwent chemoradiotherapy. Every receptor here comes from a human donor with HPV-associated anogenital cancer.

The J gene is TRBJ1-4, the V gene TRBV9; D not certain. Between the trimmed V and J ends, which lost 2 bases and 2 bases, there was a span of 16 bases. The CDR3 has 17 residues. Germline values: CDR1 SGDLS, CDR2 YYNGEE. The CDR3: CASSVLPGLSTNEKLFF. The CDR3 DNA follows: TGTGCCAGCAGCGTCCTACCCGGGTTGTCTACTAATGAAAAACTGTTTTTT.

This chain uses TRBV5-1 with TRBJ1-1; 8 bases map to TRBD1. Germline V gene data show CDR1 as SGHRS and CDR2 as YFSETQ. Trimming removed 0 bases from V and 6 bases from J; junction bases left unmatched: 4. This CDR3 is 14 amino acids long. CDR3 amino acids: CASSLAGGRAEAFF. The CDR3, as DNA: TGCGCCAGCAGCTTGGCAGGGGGCAGGGCTGAAGCTTTCTTT.

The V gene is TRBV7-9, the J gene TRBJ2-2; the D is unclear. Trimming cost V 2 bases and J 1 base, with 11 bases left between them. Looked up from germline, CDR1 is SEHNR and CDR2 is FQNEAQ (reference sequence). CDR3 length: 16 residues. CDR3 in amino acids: CASSLLSLRNTGELFF. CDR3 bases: TGTGCCAGCAGCTTACTGTCCCTGCGGAACACCGGGGAGCTGTTTTTT.

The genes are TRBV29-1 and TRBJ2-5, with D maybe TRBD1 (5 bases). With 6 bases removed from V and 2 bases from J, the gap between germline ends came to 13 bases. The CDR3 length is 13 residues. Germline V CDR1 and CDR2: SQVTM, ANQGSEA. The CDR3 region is CSVRTRRQETQYF. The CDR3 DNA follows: TGCAGCGTAAGGACAAGACGACAAGAGACCCAGTACTTC.

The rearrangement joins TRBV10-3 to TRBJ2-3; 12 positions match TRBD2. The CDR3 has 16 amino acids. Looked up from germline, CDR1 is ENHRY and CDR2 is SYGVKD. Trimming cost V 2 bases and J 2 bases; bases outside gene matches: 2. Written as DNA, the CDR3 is TGTGCCATCAGTGAGGGACTAGCGGGATACACAGATACGCAGTATTTT. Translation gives CAISEGLAGYTDTQYF.

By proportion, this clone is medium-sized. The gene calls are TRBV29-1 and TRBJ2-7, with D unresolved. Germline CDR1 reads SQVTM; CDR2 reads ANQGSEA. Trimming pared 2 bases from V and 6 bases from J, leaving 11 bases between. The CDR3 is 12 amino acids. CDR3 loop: CSVESEFPEQYF. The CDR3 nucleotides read TGCAGCGTTGAATCCGAGTTCCCCGAGCAGTACTTC.

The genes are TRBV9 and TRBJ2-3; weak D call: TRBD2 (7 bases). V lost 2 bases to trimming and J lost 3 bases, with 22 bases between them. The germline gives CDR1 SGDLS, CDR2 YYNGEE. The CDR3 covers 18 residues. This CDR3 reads CASSVEGEGGVGTDTQYF. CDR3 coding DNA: TGTGCCAGCAGCGTCGAGGGGGAGGGCGGCGTGGGGACAGATACGCAGTATTTT.

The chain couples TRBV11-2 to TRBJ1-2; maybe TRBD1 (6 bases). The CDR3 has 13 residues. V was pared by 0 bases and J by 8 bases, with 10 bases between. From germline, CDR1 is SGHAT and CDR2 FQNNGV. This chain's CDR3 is CASSLDGQGGYTF. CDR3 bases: TGTGCCAGCAGCTTAGATGGGCAGGGGGGCTACACCTTC.

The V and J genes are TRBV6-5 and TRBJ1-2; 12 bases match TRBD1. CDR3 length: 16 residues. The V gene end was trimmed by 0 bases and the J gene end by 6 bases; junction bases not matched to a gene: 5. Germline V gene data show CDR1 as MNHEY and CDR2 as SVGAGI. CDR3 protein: CASSYSGGQGADGYTF. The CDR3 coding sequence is TGTGCCAGCAGTTACTCGGGGGGACAGGGGGCGGATGGCTACACCTTC.

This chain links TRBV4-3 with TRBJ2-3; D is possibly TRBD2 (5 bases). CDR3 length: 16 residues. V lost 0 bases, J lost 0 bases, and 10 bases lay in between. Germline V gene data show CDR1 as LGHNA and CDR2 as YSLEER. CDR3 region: CASSQDHGISTDTQYF. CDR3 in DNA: TGCGCCAGCAGCCAAGATCACGGGATTAGCACAGATACGCAGTATTTT.

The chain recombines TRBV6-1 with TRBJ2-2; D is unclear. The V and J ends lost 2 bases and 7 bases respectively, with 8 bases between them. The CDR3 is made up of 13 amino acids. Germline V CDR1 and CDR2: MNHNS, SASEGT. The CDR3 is CASSEIWSGELFF. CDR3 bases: TGTGCCAGCAGTGAAATTTGGAGCGGGGAGCTGTTTTTT.

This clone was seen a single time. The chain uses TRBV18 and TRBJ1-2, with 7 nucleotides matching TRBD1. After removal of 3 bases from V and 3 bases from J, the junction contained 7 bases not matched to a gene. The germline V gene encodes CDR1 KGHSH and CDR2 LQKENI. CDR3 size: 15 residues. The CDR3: CASSPNRGGDYGYTF. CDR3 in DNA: TGTGCCAGCTCACCTAACAGGGGTGGTGACTATGGCTACACCTTC.

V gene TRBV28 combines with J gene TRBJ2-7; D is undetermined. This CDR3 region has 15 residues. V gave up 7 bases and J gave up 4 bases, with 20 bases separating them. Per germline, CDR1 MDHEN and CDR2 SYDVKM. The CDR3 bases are TGTGCCAGCATCAAATGGGTCGGTCGCCGGTACGAGCAGTACTTC. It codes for CASIKWVGRRYEQYF.

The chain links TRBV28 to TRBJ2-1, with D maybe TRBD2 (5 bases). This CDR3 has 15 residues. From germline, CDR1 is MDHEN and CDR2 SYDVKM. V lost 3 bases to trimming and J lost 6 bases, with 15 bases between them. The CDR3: CASSLAGGRRNEQFF. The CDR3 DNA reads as TGTGCCAGCAGTTTGGCCGGAGGACGCCGCAATGAGCAGTTCTTC.

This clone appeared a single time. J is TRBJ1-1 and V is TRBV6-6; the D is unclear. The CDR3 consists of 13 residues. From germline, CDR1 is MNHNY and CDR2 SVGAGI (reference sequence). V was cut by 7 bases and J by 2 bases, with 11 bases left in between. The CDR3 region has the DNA TGTGCCAGCAAAGATCCCCGAAACACTGAAGCTTTCTTT. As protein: CASKDPRNTEAFF.

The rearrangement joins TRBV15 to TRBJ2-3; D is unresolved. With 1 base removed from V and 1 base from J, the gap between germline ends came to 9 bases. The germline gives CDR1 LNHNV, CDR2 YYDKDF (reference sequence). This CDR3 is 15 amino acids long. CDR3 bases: TGTGCCACCAGCAGAGTTGGGATTGGCACAGATACGCAGTATTTT. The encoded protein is CATSRVGIGTDTQYF.

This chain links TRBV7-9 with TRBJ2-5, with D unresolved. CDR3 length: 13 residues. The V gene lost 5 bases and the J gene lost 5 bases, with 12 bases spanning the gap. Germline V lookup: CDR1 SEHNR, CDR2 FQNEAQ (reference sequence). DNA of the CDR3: TGTGCCAGCAGCCCATCGGTAGGCGAGACCCAGTACTTC. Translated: CASSPSVGETQYF.

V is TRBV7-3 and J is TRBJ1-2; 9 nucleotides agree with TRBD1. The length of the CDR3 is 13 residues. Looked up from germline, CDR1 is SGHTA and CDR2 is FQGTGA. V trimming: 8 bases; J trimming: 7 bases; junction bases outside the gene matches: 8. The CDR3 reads CASAPDRGGGYTF. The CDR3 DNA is TGTGCCAGCGCCCCGGACAGGGGAGGTGGCTACACCTTC. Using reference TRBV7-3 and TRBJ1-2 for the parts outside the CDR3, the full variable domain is GAGVSQTPSNKVTEKGKYVELRCDPISGHTALYWYRQSLGQGPEFLIYFQGTGAADDSGLPNDRFFAVRPEGSVSTLKIQRTERGDSAVYLCASAPDRGGGYTFGSGTRLTVV.

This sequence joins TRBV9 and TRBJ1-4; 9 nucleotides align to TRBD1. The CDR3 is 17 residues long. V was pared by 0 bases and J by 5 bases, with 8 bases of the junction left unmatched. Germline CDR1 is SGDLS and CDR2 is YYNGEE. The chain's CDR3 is CASSVEGTGYGNEKLFF. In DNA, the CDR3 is TGTGCCAGCAGCGTAGAAGGGACAGGGTACGGGAATGAAAAACTGTTTTTT.